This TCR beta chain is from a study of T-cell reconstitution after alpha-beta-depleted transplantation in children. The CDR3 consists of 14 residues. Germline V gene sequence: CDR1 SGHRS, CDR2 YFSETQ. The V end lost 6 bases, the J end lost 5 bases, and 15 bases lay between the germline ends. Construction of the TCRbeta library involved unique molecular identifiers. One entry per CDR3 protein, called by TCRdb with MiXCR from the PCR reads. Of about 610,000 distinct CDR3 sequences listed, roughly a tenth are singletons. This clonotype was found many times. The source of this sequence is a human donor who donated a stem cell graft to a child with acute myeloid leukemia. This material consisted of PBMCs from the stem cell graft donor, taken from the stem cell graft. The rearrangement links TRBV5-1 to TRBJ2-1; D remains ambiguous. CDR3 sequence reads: CASNAGDKHNEQFF. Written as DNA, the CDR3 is TGCGCCAGCAACGCCGGCGACAAACACAATGAGCAGTTCTTC. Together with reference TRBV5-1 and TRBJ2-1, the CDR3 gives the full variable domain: KAGVTQTPRYLIKTRGQQVTLSCSPISGHRSVSWYQQTPGQGLQFLFEYFSETQRNKGNFPGRFSGRQFSNSRSEMNVSTLELGDSALYLCASNAGDKHNEQFFGPGTRLTVL.